What follows is one TCR beta chain and its context. The specificity of this receptor is unknown. No much larger clone exists at a distance of one base, and base qualities are not known. The junction shows trimming of 4 bases on V and 2 bases on J, and the gene matches do not reach 2 bases of it. The germline V gene gives CDR1 as SGHRS and CDR2 as YFSETQ. The CDR3 runs 14 amino acids, cysteine and phenylalanine included. Solely the CDR3 DNA is kept, with 42 bases framed from the first base. The record originates from a study of shared T cell receptors in the human thymus (dated by TCRdb to the early 2020s). At the level of the whole study: The study investigated the way shared, self-reactive T-cell receptor alpha chains are produced in the human thymus.

Library generation was performed with the immunoSEQ multiplex PCR assay. The table comes from immuneACCESS by way of TCRdb, which keeps in-frame sequences with V and J called. Part of the clones is missing from these tables; in studies checked, under half for an unresolved V gene and the rest for unknown reasons. This sample lists almost 550,000 clones; around 82% were detected once. Of the sample, about 0.012% is held by the ten largest clones. This sample also appeared in a second study, on human thymus T cells. The other study reports the following: In Finland, the donors were immunologically healthy infants who were having open corrective cardiac surgery for congenital heart defects. Thymus tissue was collected as surgical resects that were removed during corrective cardiac surgery. Both the thymic and the peripheral blood repertoires appeared to show biased V and J gene segment usage. Highly overlapping thymic TCR repertoires among unrelated individuals were reported in the related research. TCR alpha and beta repertoires from about 8 infant thymus samples and four related peripheral blood samples were characterized in the study. The infant donors were about 6 to 244 days old, and the cohort included six or seven males and a couple of females. Thymocytes were released mechanically from tissue and stored at -70 °C as pellets of 10-30 million cells. A QIAsymphony instrument was used to extract genomic DNA from the frozen cell pellets. The immunoSEQ multiplex PCR assay was used to amplify the TCRB and TCRAD loci from a standardized quantity of quality-controlled genomic DNA. Amplicons spanned the V(D)J region at a length sufficient to cover the CDR3 and identify V and J genes. The amplicons were sequenced on an Illumina platform via the commercial immunoSEQ service. Primer bias and sequencing errors were corrected as previously described, and TCRAD and TCRB were defined on the basis of the IMGT database. Analysis of the repertoires was done with immunoSEQ Analyzer 3.0 and VDJTools and included basic statistics, V/J segment usage, diversity estimates, rarefaction and pairwise overlap. Chao1, ChaoE, Efron-Thisted, Shannon and inverse Simpson indices were used to estimate diversity, which was also estimated on datasets down-sampled to the smallest sample. Repertoire overlap was determined by strict matching of CDR3 nucleotide sequence, V gene and J gene, and Jaccard-based multidimensional scaling clustering was applied. On average, thymus samples yielded 750,000 to 1,000,000 unique TCRB clonotypes, whereas blood samples yielded 70,000 to 100,000.

Sequencing used thymocytes. The chain employs TRBV5-1 and TRBJ2-1, with 8 junctional bases fitting TRBD2. This receptor was identified in a boy in the first two years of life with a congenital heart defect. Donor details come from another sample of the same person, matched by shared clones. CDR3 protein: CASSPAGAYNEQFF. The nucleotide sequence reads TGCGCCAGCAGCCCAGCGGGGGCCTACAATGAGCAGTTCTTC.